These 7 T cell receptor beta chains share one sample of origin, sequenced in a study of Ad26.COV2.S vaccination and SARS-CoV-2 variants. The treatment is: roughly 20 received Ad26.COV2.S at low or high dose, single or two shots; roughly five received placebo; per-sample allocation not given. Sample collection was performed on day 63 after the first vaccine or placebo injection. Data came from immunoSEQ multiplex PCR; TCRdb stores just in-frame clones and leaves some out. The sample comprises some 640,000 clones, roughly 90% of which are singletons, and approximately 1.5% rests with the top ten. Sequencing used peripheral blood, obtained in a trial of Ad26.COV2.S vaccine versus placebo. The receptor source for this set is a person between 18 and 65 years old who received the Ad26.COV2.S COVID-19 vaccine or a placebo.

The chain combines TRBV10-3 with TRBJ2-3; D gene uncertain. Germline CDR1 reads ENHRY; CDR2 reads SYGVKD. This CDR3 has 12 amino acids. V lost 8 bases and J 0 bases, leaving 6 bases between the germline ends. Here the CDR3 reads CAIAPSTDTQYF. DNA of the CDR3: TGTGCCATCGCCCCTAGCACAGATACGCAGTATTTT.

V and J are TRBV5-1 and TRBJ2-7, with 7 positions matching TRBD2. V lost 4 bases to trimming and J lost 4 bases; unmatched junction nucleotides: 14. The CDR3 is 16 amino acids. Germline CDR1 reads SGHRS; CDR2 reads YFSETQ. This CDR3 is CASSLGIASGTYEQYF. CDR3 sequence (DNA): TGCGCCAGCAGCCTGGGCATTGCTAGCGGCACGTACGAGCAGTACTTC.

The CDR3 sequence is CASSYGLAATEQYF. For the CDR3, the DNA is TGTGCCAGCAGCTACGGACTAGCGGCTACGGAGCAGTACTTC. This chain uses TRBV11-2 with TRBJ2-7; TRBD2 agrees at 10 bases. V shed 4 bases, J shed 7 bases, and the junction held 7 bases outside the gene matches. From germline, CDR1 is SGHAT and CDR2 FQNNGV. The length of the CDR3 is 14 residues. Drawing the rest from reference TRBV11-2 and TRBJ2-7, the complete variable domain is EAGVAQSPRYKIIEKRQSVAFWCNPISGHATLYWYQQILGQGPKLLIQFQNNGVVDDSQLPKDRFSAERLKGVDSTLKIQPAKLEDSAVYLCASSYGLAATEQYFGPGTRLTVT.

A remark on this clone: The sample contains more than one DNA sequence encoding this CDR3. J is TRBJ2-5 and V is TRBV18; no firm D call. CDR3 length equals 13 residues. Trimming stripped 0 bases from V and 4 bases from J, with 6 bases between. The germline gives CDR1 KGHSH, CDR2 LQKENI. The CDR3 sequence is CASSPPSLETQYF. As DNA, the CDR3 is TGTGCCAGCTCACCACCATCACTAGAGACCCAGTACTTC.

This clone has a single count. This chain uses TRBV29-1 with TRBJ1-3, with D perhaps TRBD1 (5 bases). With 7 bases removed from V and 4 bases from J, the gap between germline ends came to 23 bases. The CDR3 consists of 16 residues. CDR1 is SQVTM, CDR2 ANQGSEA, per germline. DNA for the CDR3: TGCAGCGCGGCGACAGAAGCTCTTCCCCGGGGAAACACCATATATTTT. This gives the protein CSAATEALPRGNTIYF.

V gene TRBV7-9 combines with J gene TRBJ1-3, with TRBD1 as a possible D gene (6 bases). This CDR3 is 18 amino acids long. V lost 6 bases, J lost 0 bases, and 21 bases lay in between. Per the germline V gene, CDR1 is SEHNR and CDR2 is FQNEAQ (reference sequence). CDR3 DNA sequence: TGTGCCAGCAGACCGAACCCGGGACAACTCTACTCTGGAAACACCATATATTTT. Residues: CASRPNPGQLYSGNTIYF.

The V gene is TRBV5-6, the J gene TRBJ2-3; D gene uncertain. CDR1 is SGHDT and CDR2 is YYEEEE in the germline V gene. The ends were cut back, 1 base at V and 0 bases at J, with 9 bases in the middle. This CDR3 has 15 amino acids. The CDR3: CASSLSGRSTDTQYF. The DNA for the CDR3 is TGTGCCAGCAGCTTGAGTGGCAGGAGCACAGATACGCAGTATTTT.